The T cell receptor beta chain under discussion was sequenced for a study of cytomegalovirus exposure and HLA in healthy donors. About this clone itself: Its antigen is not identified.

PCR used 60 Vbeta primers and 13 Jbeta primers. The data were produced by immunoSEQ multiplex PCR, yet TCRdb's version contains in-frame clones alone and is incomplete. The data hold around 130,000 clones, with 55% to 75% observed a single time. Study-wide results and limits: The majority of TCR sequences were rare, yet some public TCRs appeared in many donors. A later analysis linked a missense DCLRE1C variant to TCR beta V- and J-gene trimming. The listing of 150 or so TCR beta chains classed them as cytomegalovirus-associated.

Donors had nominal health at sampling but likely had unrecorded immune exposures. Input material: PBMCs. The sequence was collected from a human donor in good health.

CDR3 residues: CASSVGKTDPGYTF. The CDR3 region has the DNA TGTGCCAGCAGCGTAGGGAAGACAGACCCTGGCTACACCTTC. V is TRBV9 and J is TRBJ1-2; TRBD1 is a possible D gene (5 bases). Germline lookup yields CDR1 SGDLS and CDR2 YYNGEE. Trimming stripped 0 bases from V and 7 bases from J, with 13 bases between. This CDR3 has 14 residues.